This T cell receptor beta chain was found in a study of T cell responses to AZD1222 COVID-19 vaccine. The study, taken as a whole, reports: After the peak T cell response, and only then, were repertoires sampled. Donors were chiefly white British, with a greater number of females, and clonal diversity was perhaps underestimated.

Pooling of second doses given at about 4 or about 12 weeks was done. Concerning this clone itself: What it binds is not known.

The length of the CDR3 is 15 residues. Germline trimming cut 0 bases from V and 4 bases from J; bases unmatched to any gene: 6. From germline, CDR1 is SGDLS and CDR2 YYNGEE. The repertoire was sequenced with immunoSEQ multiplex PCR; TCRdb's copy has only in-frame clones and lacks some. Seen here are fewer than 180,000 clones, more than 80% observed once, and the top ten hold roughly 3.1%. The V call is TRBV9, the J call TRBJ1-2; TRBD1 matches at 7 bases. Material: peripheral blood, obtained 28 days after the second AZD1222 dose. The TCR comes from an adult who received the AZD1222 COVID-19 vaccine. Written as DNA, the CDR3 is TGTGCCAGCAGCGTAGCACAGGGGAGTAGCTATGGCTACACCTTC. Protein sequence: CASSVAQGSSYGYTF. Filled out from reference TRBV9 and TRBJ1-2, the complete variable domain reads DSGVTQTPKHLITATGQRVTLRCSPRSGDLSVYWYQQSLDQGLQFLIQYYNGEERAKGNILERFSAQQFPDLHSELNLSSLELGDSALYFCASSVAQGSSYGYTFGSGTRLTVV.